This T cell receptor beta chain derives from a study of T cell changes during pregnancy in multiple sclerosis. Data came from immunoSEQ multiplex PCR; TCRdb stores just in-frame clones and leaves some out. The data show about 56,000 clones, less than 95% seen once. V shed 5 bases and J 5 bases; nucleotides not matched to a gene: 11. Germline V lookup: CDR1 SGHNT, CDR2 YYREEE (reference sequence). The CDR3 covers 16 residues. The receptor comes from a female donor in good health, enrolled as a control in a pregnancy study. V and J are TRBV5-4 and TRBJ2-3, with TRBD1 identical over 10 bases. The sample in question was peripheral blood, obtained in the first trimester of pregnancy. CDR3 amino acids: CASRNAGTGVGDTQYF. CDR3 in DNA: TGTGCCAGCAGAAATGCCGGGACAGGGGTGGGAGATACGCAGTATTTT.